The rows below give T cell receptor beta chains drawn from one sample of a study of technical replicates of blood from a few donors. Libraries were prepared by immunoSEQ multiplex PCR; TCRdb keeps only in-frame clonotypes and omits some of them. This sample carries about 85,000 clones, 94% of them seen once, and the ten largest clones take roughly 0.25%. Sequenced sample: T cells isolated from PBMCs. These receptors all stem from a human donor in good health. The CDR3 runs from the conserved cysteine through the conserved F or W. A D gene is named only where the DNA matches it firmly. Clone size is given for some rows only: seen once, a few or many times, or a class if the clone is expanded.

J gene,V gene,clone size,D gene,CDR3 protein,CDR3 DNA
TRBJ1-1,TRBV5-1,few,-,CASSLEAPGTEAFF,TGCGCCAGCAGCTTGGAGGCTCCGGGCACTGAAGCTTTCTTT
TRBJ1-2,TRBV19,-,-,CASSFRDGYTF,TGTGCCAGCTCGTTCAGGGATGGCTACACCTTC
TRBJ2-5,TRBV9,-,-,CASSHKQTAYQETQYF,TGTGCCAGCAGCCACAAACAGACAGCATACCAAGAGACCCAGTACTTC
TRBJ2-7,TRBV27,-,TRBD2,CASSPSRGDPHYEQYF,TGTGCCAGCAGTCCCTCCCGGGGGGACCCACACTACGAGCAGTACTTC
TRBJ1-1,TRBV28,once,-,CASSFQGSTEAFF,TGTGCCAGCAGTTTTCAGGGTTCAACTGAAGCTTTCTTT
TRBJ1-1,TRBV28,few,-,CASVNRVEAFF,TGTGCCAGCGTGAACAGGGTTGAAGCTTTCTTT
TRBJ1-5,TRBV28,-,TRBD1,CASSPYRDSRSSNQPQHF,TGTGCCAGCAGTCCGTACCGGGACAGTAGAAGCAGCAATCAGCCCCAGCATTTT
TRBJ1-5,TRBV4-2,-,-,CASSLGTVNQPQHF,TGTGCCAGCAGCCTAGGGACTGTTAATCAGCCCCAGCATTTT
TRBJ2-2,TRBV21-1,-,-,CASSKTPEDSHKSGTSGSGELFF,TGTGCCAGCAGTAAAACACCGGAGGATTCCCATAAATCCGGGACTAGCGGGAGCGGGGAGCTGTTTTTT
TRBJ1-5,TRBV28,-,-,CASSLRGDSNQPQHF,TGTGCCAGCAGTTTACGGGGTGACAGCAATCAGCCCCAGCATTTT
TRBJ2-5,TRBV7-6,-,-,CASSTETQLTGVETQYF,TGTGCCAGCAGCACTGAGACGCAATTAACCGGGGTCGAGACCCAGTACTTC
TRBJ1-1,TRBV5-8,-,-,CASSLSQGWAEAFF,TGTGCCAGCAGCTTGAGTCAGGGATGGGCTGAAGCTTTCTTT
TRBJ1-1,TRBV4-1,-,-,CASSQETRVTEAFF,TGCGCCAGCAGCCAAGAGACCCGGGTGACTGAAGCTTTCTTT
TRBJ1-4,TRBV9,-,TRBD1,CASSEETGGYEKLFF,TGTGCCAGCAGCGAAGAGACAGGGGGGTATGAAAAACTGTTTTTT
TRBJ1-4,TRBV6-5,-,-,CASSVQGGANEKLFF,TGTGCCAGCAGTGTTCAGGGTGGGGCTAATGAAAAACTGTTTTTT
TRBJ2-7,TRBV7-9,-,TRBD1,CASSWDRSSSYEQYF,TGTGCCAGCAGTTGGGACAGGAGCAGCTCCTACGAGCAGTACTTC
TRBJ1-3,TRBV5-1,-,-,CASSFGSSGNTIYF,TGCGCCAGCAGCTTTGGCTCCTCTGGAAACACCATATATTTT
TRBJ2-2,TRBV2,-,-,CASSRPTGELFF,TGTGCCAGCAGTCGTCCTACCGGGGAGCTGTTTTTT
TRBJ2-2,TRBV6-1,once,TRBD2,CASSAPLAGGYTGELFF,TGTGCCAGCAGTGCCCCGCTAGCGGGAGGGTACACCGGGGAGCTGTTTTTT
TRBJ2-7,TRBV7-9,-,TRBD2,CASSPPWRTSGVNYEQYF,TGTGCCAGCAGCCCCCCGTGGAGGACTAGCGGGGTGAACTACGAGCAGTACTTC
TRBJ2-4,TRBV13,-,TRBD1,CASSATGQFAKNIQYF,TGTGCCAGCAGCGCGACGGGACAGTTCGCCAAAAACATTCAGTACTTC
TRBJ2-5,TRBV28,-,-,CASSLQERRLQETQYF,TGTGCCAGCAGTTTACAGGAGCGGAGGCTTCAAGAGACCCAGTACTTC
TRBJ2-6,TRBV2,once,-,CATRGTSGANVLTF,TGTGCCACCCGAGGGACATCTGGGGCCAACGTCCTGACTTTC
TRBJ1-5,TRBV7-9,-,-,CASSLLNQPQHF,TGTGCCAGCAGCCTTTTGAATCAGCCCCAGCATTTT
TRBJ2-7,TRBV28,-,TRBD2,CASSLVLVAGVDEQYF,TGTGCCAGCAGTTTAGTCTTGGTAGCGGGAGTCGACGAGCAGTACTTC
TRBJ2-7,TRBV5-1,-,TRBD2,CASSFTSGTSYEQYF,TGCGCCAGCAGCTTTACTAGCGGAACTTCCTACGAGCAGTACTTC
TRBJ1-1,TRBV7-9,-,TRBD1,CASSSAGTGGYGTEAFF,TGTGCCAGCAGCTCGGCCGGGACAGGAGGGTATGGTACTGAAGCTTTCTTT
TRBJ2-3,TRBV6-6,-,-,CASSSLRGTDTQYF,TGTGCCAGCAGTTCTCTCCGGGGGACAGATACGCAGTATTTT
TRBJ1-1,TRBV19,-,TRBD1,CASSVTGENTEAFF,TGTGCCAGTAGTGTGACAGGGGAGAACACTGAAGCTTTCTTT
TRBJ1-3,TRBV9,-,TRBD1,CASSVGQGGNTIYF,TGTGCCAGCAGCGTAGGACAGGGGGGAAACACCATATATTTT
TRBJ2-3,TRBV27,-,-,CASSPWEAGDTQYF,TGTGCCAGCAGTCCATGGGAAGCGGGTGATACGCAGTATTTT
TRBJ1-6,TRBV5-6,-,-,CASSRVAGDSPLHF,TGTGCCAGCAGCCGGGTCGCAGGGGATTCACCCCTCCACTTT
TRBJ1-1,TRBV14,-,-,CASSLSAGHGTEAFF,TGTGCCAGCAGCCTATCGGCAGGGCACGGCACTGAAGCTTTCTTT
TRBJ2-2,TRBV25-1,-,-,CASSKEANTGELFF,TGTGCCAGCTCGAAAGAGGCGAACACCGGGGAGCTGTTTTTT
TRBJ2-3,TRBV10-3,-,TRBD1,CAISVLGTGEDTQYF,TGTGCCATCAGTGTTCTCGGGACAGGGGAAGATACGCAGTATTTT
TRBJ1-5,TRBV6-5,once,-,CASSYGSGGQPQHF,TGTGCCAGCAGTTACGGTTCCGGGGGGCAGCCCCAGCATTTT
TRBJ1-6,TRBV27,-,-,CASSAKGSSYNSPLHF,TGTGCCAGCAGTGCTAAAGGGAGCTCCTATAATTCACCCCTCCACTTT
TRBJ1-1,TRBV6-6,once,-,CASSQTEGTEAFF,TGTGCCAGCAGTCAGACAGAAGGCACTGAAGCTTTCTTT
TRBJ1-5,TRBV10-3,-,-,CATGVTQPQHF,TGTGCCACAGGGGTAACCCAGCCCCAGCATTTT
TRBJ2-7,TRBV5-1,-,-,CASSLGSLNYEQYF,TGCGCCAGCAGCTTGGGCAGTCTGAACTACGAGCAGTACTTC
TRBJ2-7,TRBV9,-,-,CASSVVEGPTYEQYF,TGTGCCAGCAGCGTAGTGGAGGGGCCCACCTACGAGCAGTACTTC
TRBJ2-3,TRBV18,once,-,CASSPQESSTDTQYF,TGTGCCAGCTCACCCCAGGAATCTAGCACAGATACGCAGTATTTT
TRBJ1-2,TRBV9,-,TRBD1,CASSEQGANYGYTF,TGTGCCAGCAGCGAACAGGGGGCGAACTATGGCTACACCTTC
TRBJ2-3,TRBV5-6,-,-,CASSYIETVHRDTQYF,TGTGCCAGCAGCTATATCGAGACAGTGCACAGAGATACGCAGTATTTT
TRBJ2-1,TRBV2,-,TRBD2,CAKRPGLAGGDEQFF,TGTGCCAAACGTCCGGGACTAGCGGGAGGAGATGAGCAGTTCTTC
TRBJ2-7,TRBV2,-,-,CASSVSRHQGYEQYF,TGTGCCAGCAGTGTGTCGAGACACCAGGGGTACGAGCAGTACTTC
TRBJ2-3,TRBV29-1,-,TRBD2,CSVQGLAGGPGDTQYF,TGCAGCGTTCAGGGACTAGCGGGGGGCCCTGGAGATACGCAGTATTTT
TRBJ2-5,TRBV28,-,-,CASSQGIQETQYF,TGTGCCAGCAGTCAGGGGATTCAAGAGACCCAGTACTTC
TRBJ1-2,TRBV28,-,TRBD1,CASILGTGGDYGYTF,TGTGCCAGCATCTTAGGGACAGGGGGGGATTATGGCTACACCTTC
TRBJ1-2,TRBV5-1,-,TRBD1,CASSVGTGEIYGYTF,TGCGCCAGCAGCGTTGGGACAGGGGAAATCTATGGCTACACCTTC
TRBJ1-5,TRBV19,-,-,CASSLRRSNQPQHF,TGTGCCAGTAGCCTCCGCAGGAGCAATCAGCCCCAGCATTTT
TRBJ1-1,TRBV28,-,-,CASSMGRVERNTEAFF,TGTGCCAGCAGTATGGGCAGGGTCGAGCGTAACACTGAAGCTTTCTTT
TRBJ2-7,TRBV5-1,-,-,CASSLEASREQYF,TGCGCCAGCAGCTTGGAGGCTTCGAGGGAGCAGTACTTC